The clone carrying this TCR beta chain was counted only a few times. Its antigen is unidentified. This entry belongs to a study of blood T cells in healthy people across ages. Notes on the study in general: In older individuals, TCR beta diversity per million T cells was lower, falling roughly linearly with age.

Germline values: CDR1 SGHTA, CDR2 FQGNSA. V was shortened by 1 base and J by 2 bases, with 6 bases between the two germline ends. The CDR3 consists of 15 residues. PCR was performed a second time for roughly 7 to 11 cycles using a sample-barcoded 5' primer and a J-beta primer mix. Each CDR3 protein gets one entry after TCRdb re-called the 5' RACE reads with MiXCR. The sample holds hundreds of thousands of distinct CDR3 sequences, approximately 44% seen once. This chain links TRBV7-2 with TRBJ2-6; D uncertain. Sequenced: blood. This receptor was identified in a man between 60 and 75 years old in good health. The CDR3 protein is CASSLGYPGANVLTF. CDR3 bases: TGTGCCAGCAGCTTAGGCTACCCTGGGGCCAACGTCCTGACTTTC.